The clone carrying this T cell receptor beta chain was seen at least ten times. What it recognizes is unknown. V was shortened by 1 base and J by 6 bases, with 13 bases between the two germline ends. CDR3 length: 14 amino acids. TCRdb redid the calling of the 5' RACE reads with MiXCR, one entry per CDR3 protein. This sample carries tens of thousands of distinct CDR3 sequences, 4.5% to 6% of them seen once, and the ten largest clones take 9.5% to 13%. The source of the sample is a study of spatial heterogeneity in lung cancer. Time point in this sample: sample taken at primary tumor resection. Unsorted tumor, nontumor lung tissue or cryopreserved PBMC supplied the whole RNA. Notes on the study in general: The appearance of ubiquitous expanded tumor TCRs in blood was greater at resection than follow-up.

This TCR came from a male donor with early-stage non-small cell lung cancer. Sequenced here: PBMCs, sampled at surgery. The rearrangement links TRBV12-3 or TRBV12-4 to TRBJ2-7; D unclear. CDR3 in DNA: TGTGCCAGCAGTTTAGGTGGCAGGAAGCGCGAGCAGTACTTC. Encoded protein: CASSLGGRKREQYF.